These 21 T cell receptor beta chains were all obtained from the same sample, sequenced in a study of post-analysis software for immune sequencing data. Findings and limits, study-wide: TRBV5-6, TRBV5-1 and TRBV20-1 were among four to six TRBV segments more frequent in patients than controls.

Their antigen targets remain unknown. Each TCR beta cDNA library carried unique molecular identifiers. A single record per CDR3 protein comes from TCRdb applying MiXCR to the PCR reads. The sample holds 650,000 to 900,000 distinct CDR3 sequences, under 60% seen once. Sequencing was done on a sample of blood. Every receptor here comes from a girl aged 10 to 17 with multiple sclerosis.

This clonotype came up a few times. The chain combines TRBV20-1 with TRBJ2-3; 11 bases are shared with TRBD2. V was clipped by 2 bases and J by 3 bases; unmatched bases: 7. This CDR3 contains 16 residues. Germline CDR1 DFQATT, CDR2 SNEGSKA (reference sequence). CDR3 loop: CSARRGLAVPTDTQYF. CDR3 DNA sequence: TGCAGTGCTAGAAGGGGACTAGCGGTTCCTACAGATACGCAGTATTTT.

This clonotype was detected only once. This rearrangement joins TRBV13 to TRBJ2-6; TRBD1 might be the D (5 bases). CDR1 and CDR2 from the germline V gene are PRHDT and FYEKMQ (reference sequence). Trimming stripped 4 bases from V and 0 bases from J, with 10 bases between. The CDR3 is made up of 16 amino acids. CDR3 region: CASSWPRASGANVLTF. Written as DNA, the CDR3 is TGTGCCAGCAGCTGGCCCAGGGCCTCTGGGGCCAACGTCCTGACTTTC.

V and J are TRBV5-4 and TRBJ2-1, with no clear D. CDR1 is SGHNT, CDR2 YYREEE, per germline (reference sequence). The CDR3 is made up of 12 amino acids. The germline V and J ends were trimmed by 2 bases and 8 bases, with 8 bases remaining between them. The CDR3 loop is CASSLWADEQFF. The CDR3 bases are TGTGCCAGCAGCTTATGGGCAGATGAGCAGTTCTTC.

This clonotype was counted once. The chain is built from TRBV6-5 and TRBJ2-1; D gene ambiguous. The germline gives CDR1 MNHEY, CDR2 SVGAGI. Trimming pared 2 bases from V and 2 bases from J, leaving 10 bases between. The CDR3 runs to 15 residues. CDR3 bases: TGTGCCAGCAGTTACGAGGCCAGCCCCTACAATGAGCAGTTCTTC. This gives the protein CASSYEASPYNEQFF.

This clonotype was found once. The chain is built from TRBV29-1 and TRBJ2-7; D is perhaps TRBD2 (7 bases). This CDR3 region has 17 residues. Germline V gene data show CDR1 as SQVTM and CDR2 as ANQGSEA. The germline V and J ends were trimmed by 0 bases and 2 bases, with 20 bases remaining between them. The CDR3: CSVEDWGGGQQPYEQYF. The DNA for the CDR3 is TGCAGCGTTGAAGATTGGGGAGGGGGACAACAACCCTACGAGCAGTACTTC.

This clonotype was observed a few times. The chain recombines TRBV7-9 with TRBJ1-2; D perhaps matches TRBD1 (5 bases). Germline CDR1 SEHNR, CDR2 FQNEAQ (reference sequence). Trimming removed 0 bases from V and 2 bases from J, with 16 bases in between. CDR3 length equals 17 residues. The CDR3 reads CASSLAQRDGKNYGYTF. The CDR3 coding sequence is TGTGCCAGCAGCTTAGCGCAGAGGGACGGAAAGAACTATGGCTACACCTTC.

This rearrangement joins TRBV6-2 or TRBV6-3 to TRBJ2-7; no reliable D call. Germline CDR1 MNHEY, CDR2 SVGEGT. V was pared by 7 bases and J by 3 bases, with 7 bases between. The CDR3 totals 11 residues. Here the CDR3 DNA reads TGTGCCAGCAACGACTTCTACGAGCAGTACTTC. Its protein is CASNDFYEQYF.

The rearrangement joins TRBV6-1 to TRBJ2-5, with 7 bases identical to TRBD2. The CDR3 extends over 15 amino acids. Looked up from germline, CDR1 is MNHNS and CDR2 is SASEGT. V shed 4 bases and J 4 bases; nucleotides not matched to a gene: 9. CDR3 loop: CASSGGAGDIETQYF. CDR3 DNA sequence: TGTGCCAGCAGTGGAGGGGCGGGAGACATAGAGACCCAGTACTTC.

The rearrangement links TRBV5-6 to TRBJ2-1; 12 positions match TRBD2. The CDR3 consists of 24 residues. The germline V gene encodes CDR1 SGHDT and CDR2 YYEEEE. Losses at the gene ends were 4 bases for V and 8 bases for J; bases not matched to a gene: 34. This chain's CDR3 is CASSLPRLAGGNVLLPRSIDEQFF. In nucleotides, the CDR3 is TGTGCCAGCAGCCTCCCCCGTCTAGCGGGAGGGAACGTGCTTCTACCTCGGTCAATCGATGAGCAGTTCTTC.

This clonotype has a single count. The junction departs from germline at one end; a sequencing error may be responsible. The chain is built from TRBV7-9 and TRBJ2-2; the D gene is possibly TRBD1 (6 bases). This CDR3 region has 17 residues. The germline CDR1 and CDR2 sequences are SEHNR and FQNEAQ (reference sequence). The CDR3 DNA sequence: TGTGCCAGCAGCGGGGGCCCAGGGCGGCCGAACACCGGGAAGCTGTTTTTT. It codes for CASSGGPGRPNTGKLFF.

The rearrangement links TRBV12-3 or TRBV12-4 to TRBJ2-7, with 9 bases that match TRBD1. The CDR3 is 14 residues long. J was trimmed by 6 bases and V by 2 bases; bases with no gene match: 5. CDR3 sequence reads: CASSLWDRAGEQYF. The CDR3 nucleotides are TGTGCCAGCAGTTTATGGGACAGGGCTGGCGAGCAGTACTTC.

The chain joins TRBV7-9 to TRBJ2-1, with 7 bases that match TRBD1. V shed 5 bases and J 4 bases; nucleotides not matched to a gene: 11. Germline V CDR1 and CDR2: SEHNR, FQNEAQ (reference sequence). This CDR3 is 16 amino acids long. DNA of the CDR3: TGTGCCAGCAGCCGCGGTGGGGGACAGCTATACAATGAGCAGTTCTTC. Translation: CASSRGGGQLYNEQFF.

The sample holds a few counts of this clonotype. The J gene is TRBJ2-1, the V gene TRBV7-9; D gene ambiguous. Trimming left V 3 bases short and J 0 bases short, with 12 bases between. The CDR3 has 16 amino acids. Germline V lookup: CDR1 SEHNR, CDR2 FQNEAQ (reference sequence). The DNA of the CDR3 is TGTGCCAGCAGCTTGGGTCGCGGAGACTCCTACAATGAGCAGTTCTTC. Its protein product is CASSLGRGDSYNEQFF.

This clonotype has only a few counts. This sequence joins TRBV3-1 and TRBJ2-7; 9 nucleotides agree with TRBD1. There are 15 residues in the CDR3. The trim removed 1 base at V and 3 bases at J, leaving 4 bases unmatched. CDR1 and CDR2 from the germline V gene are LGHDT and YNNKEL (reference sequence). As DNA, the CDR3 is TGTGCCAGCAGCCAAGCTTCGGGACAGGGCTACGAGCAGTACTTC. Translating it yields CASSQASGQGYEQYF.

This clonotype was recorded at least ten times. V and J are TRBV12-3 or TRBV12-4 and TRBJ1-2, with D possibly being TRBD1 (5 bases). The CDR3 is 15 residues long. Trimming removed 2 bases from V and 2 bases from J, with 12 bases in between. The CDR3 sequence is CASSLTVAGNYGYTF. The DNA for the CDR3 is TGTGCCAGCAGTTTAACGGTGGCAGGGAACTATGGCTACACCTTC.

J is TRBJ2-1 and V is TRBV6-6, with 9 nucleotides matching TRBD1. The CDR3 extends over 15 amino acids. Germline assignment: CDR1 MNHNY and CDR2 SVGAGI (reference sequence). V shed 7 bases, J shed 6 bases, and the junction held 10 bases outside the gene matches. The DNA of the CDR3 is TGTGCCAGCACCTGGGGACAGGGACTTCCCAATGAGCAGTTCTTC. Translated: CASTWGQGLPNEQFF.

J is TRBJ2-1 and V is TRBV29-1; D is unclear. There are 15 residues in the CDR3. Trimming stripped 1 base from V and 0 bases from J, with 10 bases between. The V gene's germline CDR1 is SQVTM and CDR2 ANQGSEA. Here the CDR3 reads CSVEGSQSSYNEQFF. CDR3 DNA sequence: TGCAGCGTTGAAGGATCCCAGAGCTCCTACAATGAGCAGTTCTTC.

This clonotype occurred once. The chain is built from TRBV3-1 and TRBJ2-1, with 7 bases identical to TRBD2. The V gene's germline CDR1 is LGHDT and CDR2 YNNKEL (reference sequence). The V and J ends lost 1 base and 3 bases, in that order; junction bases with no gene match: 3. The CDR3 extends over 15 amino acids. CDR3 residues: CASSQARTSYNEQFF. DNA for the CDR3: TGTGCCAGCAGCCAAGCCCGGACTAGCTACAATGAGCAGTTCTTC.

V usage is TRBV12-3 or TRBV12-4 and J usage is TRBJ2-3, with no clear D. CDR3 length equals 13 residues. V shed 6 bases and J shed 2 bases, with 9 bases lying between them. CDR3 sequence (DNA): TGTGCCAGCAGGGAGAGCGACACAGATACGCAGTATTTT. It translates to CASRESDTDTQYF.

The table lists this clonotype with a few counts. V is TRBV6-2 or TRBV6-3 and J is TRBJ2-1; 7 bases fit TRBD2. Germline V gene data show CDR1 as MNHEY and CDR2 as SVGEGT. V lost 4 bases to trimming and J lost 5 bases; unmatched junction nucleotides: 11. The CDR3 is 16 amino acids. CDR3 nucleotide sequence: TGTGCCAGCAGTTCCTGGCGGGGCGGGAGCCACAATGAGCAGTTCTTC. It codes for CASSSWRGGSHNEQFF.

The sample holds a few counts of this clonotype. The chain joins TRBV6-1 to TRBJ2-1, with 13 bases aligning to TRBD2. Germline-derived CDR1 and CDR2 are MNHNS and SASEGT. Trimming cost V 7 bases and J 9 bases; bases outside gene matches: 9. The CDR3 is made up of 15 amino acids. The CDR3 protein is CASNPGLAGLPEQFF. CDR3 DNA sequence: TGTGCCAGCAATCCGGGACTAGCGGGACTCCCTGAGCAGTTCTTC.